This T cell receptor beta chain is from a study of blood T cell repertoires in COVID-19. Study-wide background: T cells, B-cell-depleted T cells, or PBMCs supplied cDNA or gDNA.

TCRdb's table, derived via immunoSEQ multiplex PCR, lists solely in-frame clones and lacks some. The data contain about 140,000 clones, around 89% of them seen just once; the ten biggest clones take up 2.5%. The germline V gene encodes CDR1 SEHNR and CDR2 FQNEAQ (reference sequence). The CDR3 is 15 residues long. The V gene lost 4 bases and the J gene lost 4 bases, with 11 bases spanning the gap. The V call is TRBV7-9, the J call TRBJ2-6; D not certain. The sequenced sample consisted of peripheral blood. The sequence was obtained from a human donor with COVID-19, enrolled during active disease. The donor label of this sample is uncertain. CDR3 amino acids: CASSWNAQGANVLTF. The CDR3 DNA reads as TGTGCCAGCAGCTGGAACGCACAGGGGGCCAACGTCCTGACTTTC.